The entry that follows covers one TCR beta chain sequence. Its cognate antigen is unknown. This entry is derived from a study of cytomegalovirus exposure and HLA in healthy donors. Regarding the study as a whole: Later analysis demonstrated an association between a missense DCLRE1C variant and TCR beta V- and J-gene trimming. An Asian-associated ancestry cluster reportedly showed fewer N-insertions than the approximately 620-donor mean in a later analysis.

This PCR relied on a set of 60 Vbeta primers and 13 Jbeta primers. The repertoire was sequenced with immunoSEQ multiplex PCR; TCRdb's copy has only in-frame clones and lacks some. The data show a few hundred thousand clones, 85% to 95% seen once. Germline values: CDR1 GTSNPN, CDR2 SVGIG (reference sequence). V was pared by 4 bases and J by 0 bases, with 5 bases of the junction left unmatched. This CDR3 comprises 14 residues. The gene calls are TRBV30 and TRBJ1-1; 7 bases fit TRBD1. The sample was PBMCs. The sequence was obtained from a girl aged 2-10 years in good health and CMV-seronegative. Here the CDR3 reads CAWTDRVLNTEAFF. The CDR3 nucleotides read TGTGCCTGGACAGACAGGGTTCTGAACACTGAAGCTTTCTTT.